A selection of T cell receptor beta chains follows, all from one sample in a study of cytomegalovirus exposure and HLA in healthy donors. Here immunoSEQ multiplex PCR was the method, and the copy in TCRdb shows in-frame clones only, minus some. The listing contains 30,000 to 35,000 clones. The specimen was PBMCs. The receptors shown here come from a woman in her 40s in good health and CMV-seropositive. The CDR3 runs from the conserved cysteine through the conserved F or W. The D gene is left open where the match is weak.

v_gene	j_gene	d_gene	CDR3nt	CDR3aa
TRBV6-6	TRBJ2-7	TRBD1	TGTGCCAGCAGGAGGGACAGGGAGTACGAGCAGTACTTC	CASRRDREYEQYF
TRBV9	TRBJ2-7	.	TGTGCCAGCAGCGTAGGTGGCGGAACCTACGAGCAGTACTTC	CASSVGGGTYEQYF
TRBV5-1	TRBJ2-1	TRBD2	TGCGCCAGCAGCTGGGGACTAGCGGGAGCGGAAGAGCAGTTCTTC	CASSWGLAGAEEQFF
TRBV27	TRBJ2-7	.	TGTGCCAGCAGTGCCGTTAACAGGGAGTACGAGCAGTACTTC	CASSAVNREYEQYF
TRBV4-3	TRBJ2-3	.	TGCGCCAGCAGCCAAGATCGATGGACTAGCACAGATACGCAGTATTTT	CASSQDRWTSTDTQYF
TRBV9	TRBJ2-7	TRBD2	TGTGCCAGCAGCTCTAGCGGGAGAACCCACGAGCAGTACTTC	CASSSSGRTHEQYF
TRBV6-1	TRBJ1-2	TRBD1	TGTGCCAGCAGGTACACAGGGGTTCATCTCTATGGCTACACCTTC	CASRYTGVHLYGYTF
TRBV15	TRBJ1-1	TRBD1	TGTGCCACCAGCGGAGGGGGCTGGGGGAACACTGAAGCTTTCTTT	CATSGGGWGNTEAFF
TRBV4-1	TRBJ2-4	.	TGCGCCAGCAGTTTGAGGTTAGCCAAAAACATTCAGTACTTC	CASSLRLAKNIQYF
TRBV2	TRBJ2-3	.	TGTGCCAGCTTCGCAGCGGATACGCAGTATTTT	CASFAADTQYF
TRBV6-5	TRBJ2-7	.	TGTGCCAGCAGTTACTTAGCGGAGGGGTACGAGCAGTACTTC	CASSYLAEGYEQYF
TRBV27	TRBJ2-1	TRBD2	TGTGCCAGCAGTTTAGGCGCGGGAGTGTTTAACAATGAGCAGTTCTTC	CASSLGAGVFNNEQFF
TRBV9	TRBJ2-6	.	TGTGCCAGCAGCGTAGTCAGGTATGGGGCCAACGTCCTGACTTTC	CASSVVRYGANVLTF
TRBV4-1	TRBJ1-2	TRBD1	TGCGCCAGCAGCCAAGATCCAGGGGGGTTGAATGGCTACACCTTC	CASSQDPGGLNGYTF
TRBV7-6	TRBJ2-7	TRBD2	TGTGCCAGCAGCTCTGGACTAGCGGGCTACGAGCAGTACTTC	CASSSGLAGYEQYF
TRBV6-5	TRBJ1-2	TRBD1	TGTGCCAGCAGTTACGCGGAGGGGGCTTACTATGGCTACACCTTC	CASSYAEGAYYGYTF
TRBV7-9	TRBJ2-1	.	TGTGCCAGCAGCTCGCAGGGGACTGAGCAGTTCTTC	CASSSQGTEQFF
TRBV6-5	TRBJ1-4	.	TGTGCCAGCAGTTACTCCAGGGGTAATGAAAAACTGTTTTTT	CASSYSRGNEKLFF
TRBV18	TRBJ1-5	.	TGTGCCAGCTCAGCAGGGGTGAATCAGCCCCAGCATTTT	CASSAGVNQPQHF
TRBV11-2	TRBJ2-7	TRBD2	TGTGCCAGCAGCTCCCCCGGGACTAGCGGGAGGGGGGAGATCTACGAGCAGTACTTC	CASSSPGTSGRGEIYEQYF
TRBV19	TRBJ1-1	TRBD1	TGTGCCAGTAGTATTGGGAGGGACAGGTTCCCTTTCTTT	CASSIGRDRFPFF
TRBV7-9	TRBJ2-3	.	TGTGCCAGCAGCGTCAACAGGGACGGAACAGATACGCAGTATTTT	CASSVNRDGTDTQYF
TRBV25-1	TRBJ1-2	.	TGTGCCAGCAGTCCCCCAGCGGAGGGATATGGCTACACCTTC	CASSPPAEGYGYTF
TRBV4-3	TRBJ2-7	TRBD1	TGCGCCAGCAGCCCTGGGACAGGGGGGACTAGTCGGGAGCAGTACTTC	CASSPGTGGTSREQYF
TRBV7-9	TRBJ2-3	.	TGTGCCAGCAGCTGGTCAGGTGATACGCAGTATTTT	CASSWSGDTQYF
TRBV9	TRBJ2-7	TRBD2	TGTGCCAGCAGCGCGGCGGGGGAGGTCTACGAGCAGTACTTC	CASSAAGEVYEQYF
TRBV6-1	TRBJ2-7	TRBD2	TGTGCCAGCAGCGATGACAGCGGGAGGTACGAGCAGTACTTC	CASSDDSGRYEQYF
TRBV6-6	TRBJ2-1	.	TGTGCCAGCAGATCGGGGGTAAGCTCCGACAATGAGCAGTTCTTC	CASRSGVSSDNEQFF